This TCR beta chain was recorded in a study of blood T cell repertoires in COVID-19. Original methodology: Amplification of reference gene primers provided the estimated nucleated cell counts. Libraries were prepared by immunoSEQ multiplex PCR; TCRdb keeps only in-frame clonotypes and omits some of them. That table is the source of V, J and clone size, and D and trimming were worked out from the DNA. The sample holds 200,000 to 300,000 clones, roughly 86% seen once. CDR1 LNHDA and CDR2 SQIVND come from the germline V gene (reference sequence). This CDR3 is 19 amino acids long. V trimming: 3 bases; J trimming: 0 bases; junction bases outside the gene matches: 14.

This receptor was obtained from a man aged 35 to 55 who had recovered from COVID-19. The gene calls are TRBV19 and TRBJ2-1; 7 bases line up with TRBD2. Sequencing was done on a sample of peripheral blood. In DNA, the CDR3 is TGTGCCAGTAGTATTTGGGTTAGCGGGCGTTTCAGCTCCTACAATGAGCAGTTCTTC. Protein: CASSIWVSGRFSSYNEQFF.